These T cell receptor beta chains were read from a single sample in a study of cytomegalovirus exposure and HLA in healthy donors. TCRdb keeps only in-frame clones here, not all; method: immunoSEQ multiplex PCR. The sample lists about 190,000 clones, 84% occurring once. The specimen was PBMCs. Receptors originate from a boy younger than 18 in good health and CMV-seronegative. Each CDR3 is given with its conserved first and last residue. Fields, in order: CDR3 protein, CDR3 DNA, V gene, J gene, D gene, clone size. The D gene is left open where the match is weak. Clone size is given for some rows only: seen once, a few or many times, or a class if the clone is expanded.

CDR3: CASSLKTRMGSYNEQFF; DNA: TGTGCCAGCTCACTTAAGACTAGAATGGGCTCCTACAATGAGCAGTTCTTC; V: TRBV18; J: TRBJ2-1; D: .; size: .
CDR3: CASSLAGNYNEQFF; DNA: TGTGCCAGCAGCCTAGCGGGAAACTACAATGAGCAGTTCTTC; V: TRBV6-6; J: TRBJ2-1; D: TRBD2; size: .
CDR3: CASSQGGPYGYTF; DNA: TGCGCCAGCAGCCAAGGGGGGCCCTATGGCTACACCTTC; V: TRBV4-1; J: TRBJ1-2; D: .; size: once
CDR3: CASRGTGRDDEQYF; DNA: TGTGCCAGCAGGGGGACAGGGCGGGATGACGAGCAGTACTTC; V: TRBV2; J: TRBJ2-7; D: TRBD1; size: few
CDR3: CASRGRQGESSEAFF; DNA: TGTGCCAGCAGAGGTCGACAGGGAGAGAGCAGTGAAGCTTTCTTT; V: TRBV2; J: TRBJ1-1; D: TRBD1; size: .
CDR3: CASREQGRGKYGYTF; DNA: TGTGCCAGCAGAGAACAGGGAAGAGGAAAGTATGGCTACACCTTC; V: TRBV6-5; J: TRBJ1-2; D: .; size: .
CDR3: CASSDLQGVNYGYTF; DNA: TGCGCCAGCAGTGATTTACAGGGAGTTAACTATGGCTACACCTTC; V: TRBV10-1; J: TRBJ1-2; D: .; size: .
CDR3: CASSEVAGGKTDTQYF; DNA: TGTGCCAGCAGTGAAGTGGCAGGGGGTAAAACAGATACGCAGTATTTT; V: TRBV6-1; J: TRBJ2-3; D: TRBD1; size: .
CDR3: CASSPLPGGGNQPQHF; DNA: TGTGCCAGCTCACCACTTCCGGGGGGAGGCAATCAGCCCCAGCATTTT; V: TRBV18; J: TRBJ1-5; D: .; size: .
CDR3: CASSYSGEAQETQYF; DNA: TGTGCCAGCAGTTACTCAGGGGAGGCCCAAGAGACCCAGTACTTC; V: TRBV6-5; J: TRBJ2-5; D: .; size: once
CDR3: CASSEGSNNEQFF; DNA: TGTGCCAGCAGCGAAGGTAGCAACAATGAGCAGTTCTTC; V: TRBV9; J: TRBJ2-1; D: .; size: .
CDR3: CSVPAYRTENYGYTF; DNA: TGCAGCGTTCCCGCCTACCGGACAGAAAACTATGGCTACACCTTC; V: TRBV29-1; J: TRBJ1-2; D: .; size: once
CDR3: CASSILGRGYGYTF; DNA: TGTGCCAGTAGTATCCTGGGGCGAGGCTATGGCTACACCTTC; V: TRBV19; J: TRBJ1-2; D: .; size: .
CDR3: CASSSAGSVIYEQYF; DNA: TGTGCCAGCAGCTCTGCGGGGAGCGTCATCTACGAGCAGTACTTC; V: TRBV27; J: TRBJ2-7; D: .; size: .
CDR3: CASSMFGGEGQPQHF; DNA: TGTGCCAGTAGTATGTTCGGGGGAGAGGGTCAGCCCCAGCATTTT; V: TRBV19; J: TRBJ1-5; D: .; size: .
CDR3: CASRLAGGSSEQYF; DNA: TGTGCCAGCAGGTTAGCGGGAGGATCATCCGAGCAGTACTTC; V: TRBV5-4; J: TRBJ2-7; D: TRBD2; size: .
CDR3: CASSWGVNTEAFF; DNA: TGCGCCAGCAGCTGGGGCGTGAACACTGAAGCTTTCTTT; V: TRBV5-1; J: TRBJ1-1; D: .; size: few
CDR3: CASSRGAGARSYNEQFF; DNA: TGTGCCAGCAGCCGGGGGGCGGGGGCCCGCTCCTACAATGAGCAGTTCTTC; V: TRBV27; J: TRBJ2-1; D: .; size: .
CDR3: CASSFREGYGYTF; DNA: TGTGCCAGCAGTTTCAGGGAAGGCTATGGCTACACCTTC; V: TRBV27; J: TRBJ1-2; D: .; size: .
CDR3: CASRTGVDYGYTF; DNA: TGTGCCAGCCGGACAGGGGTTGATTATGGCTACACCTTC; V: TRBV6-4; J: TRBJ1-2; D: TRBD1; size: .
CDR3: CASSKEGNQPQHF; DNA: TGTGCCAGCAGTAAGGAGGGTAATCAGCCCCAGCATTTT; V: TRBV2; J: TRBJ1-5; D: .; size: few
CDR3: CAIIGGVQETQYF; DNA: TGTGCCATCATTGGGGGGGTCCAAGAGACCCAGTACTTC; V: TRBV10-3; J: TRBJ2-5; D: TRBD2; size: few
CDR3: CASMGQGARGTEAFF; DNA: TGTGCCAGCATGGGACAGGGGGCACGAGGAACTGAAGCTTTCTTT; V: TRBV25-1; J: TRBJ1-1; D: TRBD1; size: .
CDR3: CASSPAGLSGRGGANVLTF; DNA: TGTGCCAGCAGCCCGGCGGGCCTTTCCGGGAGGGGTGGGGCCAACGTCCTGACTTTC; V: TRBV7-9; J: TRBJ2-6; D: TRBD2; size: .
CDR3: CASSHSGGRENIQYF; DNA: TGTGCCAGCAGCCATAGCGGGGGCCGAGAAAACATTCAGTACTTC; V: TRBV7-3; J: TRBJ2-4; D: TRBD2; size: .
CDR3: CASSDRGRTDTQYF; DNA: TGTGCCAGCTCAGACAGGGGACGCACAGATACGCAGTATTTT; V: TRBV10-3; J: TRBJ2-3; D: TRBD1; size: .
CDR3: CASSSLASTDTQYF; DNA: TGTGCCAGCAGCTCCCTGGCTAGCACAGATACGCAGTATTTT; V: TRBV7-8; J: TRBJ2-3; D: .; size: .
CDR3: CASSSGGPQQPQHF; DNA: TGTGCCAGCAGCTCCGGGGGACCCCAACAGCCCCAGCATTTT; V: TRBV7-8; J: TRBJ1-5; D: .; size: .
CDR3: CASSLPSGQGRNSPLHF; DNA: TGTGCCAGCAGTTTACCCTCCGGACAGGGGCGTAATTCACCCCTCCACTTT; V: TRBV27; J: TRBJ1-6; D: TRBD1; size: once
CDR3: CASKGQGSTEAFF; DNA: TGTGCCAGTAAGGGACAGGGGAGCACTGAAGCTTTCTTT; V: TRBV27; J: TRBJ1-1; D: TRBD1; size: .
CDR3: CASTLSGTYEQYF; DNA: TGTGCCAGCACCCTAAGCGGGACCTACGAGCAGTACTTC; V: TRBV6-5; J: TRBJ2-7; D: TRBD2; size: .
CDR3: CASTTGTEAFF; DNA: TGTGCCAGCACGACGGGCACTGAAGCTTTCTTT; V: TRBV25-1; J: TRBJ1-1; D: .; size: .
CDR3: CASRLNSDSNQPQHF; DNA: TGTGCCAGCAGACTCAACAGTGATAGCAATCAGCCCCAGCATTTT; V: TRBV2; J: TRBJ1-5; D: .; size: .
CDR3: CASASSRGGAGDTQYF; DNA: TGTGCCAGCGCCTCCTCTCGCGGGGGGGCCGGAGATACGCAGTATTTT; V: TRBV18; J: TRBJ2-3; D: TRBD2; size: .
CDR3: CASSLGRYEQYF; DNA: TGTGCCAGCAGCTTAGGCCGCTACGAGCAGTACTTC; V: TRBV13; J: TRBJ2-7; D: .; size: .
CDR3: CASADSYEQYF; DNA: TGTGCCAGCGCAGACAGCTACGAGCAGTACTTC; V: TRBV6-5; J: TRBJ2-7; D: .; size: .
CDR3: CASSPRTTNSPLHF; DNA: TGTGCCAGCAGTCCCCGGACAACGAATTCACCCCTCCACTTT; V: TRBV6-5; J: TRBJ1-6; D: .; size: .
CDR3: CASMEASGGAGEQFF; DNA: TGTGCCAGCATGGAGGCTAGCGGGGGGGCCGGTGAGCAGTTCTTC; V: TRBV6-1; J: TRBJ2-1; D: TRBD2; size: .
CDR3: CATSSLGGWDTEAFF; DNA: TGTGCCACCTCTTCCCTAGGGGGCTGGGACACTGAAGCTTTCTTT; V: TRBV19; J: TRBJ1-1; D: TRBD1; size: .
CDR3: CASSQPGRLAGGPQQYF; DNA: TGCGCCAGCAGCCAACCTGGTAGACTAGCGGGAGGGCCGCAGCAGTACTTC; V: TRBV4-1; J: TRBJ2-7; D: TRBD2; size: once
CDR3: CSVSDRGNEKLFF; DNA: TGCAGCGTTTCGGACAGGGGTAATGAAAAACTGTTTTTT; V: TRBV29-1; J: TRBJ1-4; D: TRBD1; size: .
CDR3: CASRDRATGQPQHF; DNA: TGTGCCAGTAGGGACAGGGCGACCGGTCAGCCCCAGCATTTT; V: TRBV19; J: TRBJ1-5; D: TRBD1; size: .
CDR3: CASSLVTGSTDTQYF; DNA: TGTGCCAGCAGCTTAGTTACGGGTAGCACAGATACGCAGTATTTT; V: TRBV7-9; J: TRBJ2-3; D: .; size: .
CDR3: CASSGNRDRGLSGYTF; DNA: TGTGCCAGCAGCGGCAATCGGGACAGGGGGCTCTCTGGCTACACCTTC; V: TRBV7-2; J: TRBJ1-2; D: TRBD1; size: .
CDR3: CASSLSGGAMDEQFF; DNA: TGTGCCAGCAGCCTCAGCGGGGGGGCTATGGATGAGCAGTTCTTC; V: TRBV13; J: TRBJ2-1; D: TRBD2; size: .
CDR3: CASVKSGTSANEQFF; DNA: TGTGCTAGTGTCAAATCCGGGACTAGCGCTAATGAGCAGTTCTTC; V: TRBV12-5; J: TRBJ2-1; D: TRBD2; size: .
CDR3: CASSLAGDYGYTF; DNA: TGTGCCAGCAGTTTAGCAGGGGACTATGGCTACACCTTC; V: TRBV27; J: TRBJ1-2; D: .; size: .
CDR3: CASSLSGRRTGELFF; DNA: TGTGCCAGCAGCTTGAGCGGGAGGCGAACCGGGGAGCTGTTTTTT; V: TRBV11-2; J: TRBJ2-2; D: TRBD2; size: few
CDR3: CAIKGGVRESYEQYF; DNA: TGTGCCATCAAGGGTGGGGTCAGGGAATCCTACGAGCAGTACTTC; V: TRBV10-3; J: TRBJ2-7; D: .; size: .
CDR3: CASSKGQGYEQYF; DNA: TGTGCCAGCAGTAAGGGACAGGGCTACGAGCAGTACTTC; V: TRBV6-1; J: TRBJ2-7; D: TRBD1; size: .
CDR3: CASSSRETQYF; DNA: TGTGCCAGCAGTTCTCGAGAGACCCAGTACTTC; V: TRBV6-6; J: TRBJ2-5; D: .; size: .
CDR3: CASSSDISYEQYF; DNA: TGTGCCAGCAGTTCGGACATCTCCTACGAGCAGTACTTC; V: TRBV28; J: TRBJ2-7; D: .; size: .
CDR3: CASSTKDRSYEQYF; DNA: TGTGCCAGCTCAACTAAAGACCGGTCCTACGAGCAGTACTTC; V: TRBV18; J: TRBJ2-7; D: .; size: .
CDR3: CASSLWASLDEQFF; DNA: TGCGCCAGCAGCTTGTGGGCTAGCTTGGATGAGCAGTTCTTC; V: TRBV5-1; J: TRBJ2-1; D: .; size: .
CDR3: CASSETSGHYEQYF; DNA: TGCGCCAGCAGCGAGACTAGCGGACACTACGAGCAGTACTTC; V: TRBV5-1; J: TRBJ2-7; D: TRBD2; size: .
CDR3: CASSRQGQAFF; DNA: TGTGCCAGCAGCCGTCAGGGGCAGGCTTTCTTT; V: TRBV27; J: TRBJ1-1; D: .; size: few
CDR3: CASRADTSSYNEQFF; DNA: TGTGCCAGCAGAGCCGACACAAGCTCCTACAATGAGCAGTTCTTC; V: TRBV6-1; J: TRBJ2-1; D: .; size: .
CDR3: CASSSTDRGYLRSNEQFF; DNA: TGTGCCAGCAGCTCCACGGACAGGGGGTATCTACGTTCCAATGAGCAGTTCTTC; V: TRBV9; J: TRBJ2-1; D: TRBD1; size: .
CDR3: CASSYSQGSGNTIYF; DNA: TGTGCCAGCAGTTACTCGCAGGGGTCTGGAAACACCATATATTTT; V: TRBV6-6; J: TRBJ1-3; D: .; size: .